One sample yielded the 18 T cell receptor beta chains listed below, sequenced in a study of blood T cells in healthy people across ages. PCR was performed a second time for about 7 to 12 cycles using a sample-barcoded 5' primer and a J-beta primer mix. TCRdb reprocessed the 5' RACE reads with MiXCR, giving one entry per CDR3 protein. The profile covers about 700,000 distinct CDR3 sequences, with approximately 31% appearing a single time and 15% taken by the ten largest. The sample comprised blood. All receptors derive from an elderly woman in good health.

This clonotype came up many times. The rearrangement uses TRBV6-2 or TRBV6-3 and TRBJ2-7; TRBD1 aligns across 11 bases. Trimming cost V 2 bases and J 2 bases; bases outside gene matches: 2. Germline V gene data show CDR1 as MNHEY and CDR2 as SVGEGT. This CDR3 has 15 amino acids. CDR3 region: CASSYGDRGTYEQYF. The CDR3 DNA sequence: TGTGCCAGCAGTTACGGGGACAGGGGGACCTACGAGCAGTACTTC.

This clonotype showed up just once. A much larger clone lies one base from this, so it may be a read error. The rearrangement uses TRBV10-2 and TRBJ2-3; TRBD2 agrees at 12 bases. Germline V gene data show CDR1 as WSHSY and CDR2 as SAAADI. This CDR3 has 15 amino acids. Here the CDR3 DNA reads TGCGCCAGCAGAACTAGCGGGGGGCCGGGAAATACGCGGTATTTT. Translated: CASRTSGGPGNTRYF.

As regards this clonotype: Possible read error: a much larger clone is one base away. The chain links TRBV7-6 to TRBJ2-1, with 7 positions matching TRBD2. With V trimmed by 5 bases and J by 10 bases, 11 bases remained unmatched. From germline, CDR1 is SGHVS and CDR2 FNYEAQ. The CDR3 has 14 residues. CDR3 sequence: CASSPREGPYEQFF. CDR3 nucleotides: TGTGCCAGCAGCCCGAGGGAGGGCCCCTACGAGCAGTTCTTC.

The count of this clonotype is one. The V gene is TRBV5-1, the J gene TRBJ2-5, with 8 bases identical to TRBD1. The CDR3 extends over 16 amino acids. CDR1 is SGHRS, CDR2 YFSETQ, per germline. J was trimmed by 2 bases and V by 4 bases; bases with no gene match: 10. The CDR3 DNA reads as TGCGCCAGCAGCAGCACCGGACAGGGAGTACAAGAGACCCAGTACTTC. This gives the protein CASSSTGQGVQETQYF.

This sequence joins TRBV20-1 and TRBJ2-5, with D perhaps being TRBD1 or TRBD2 (5 bases each). The germline CDR1 and CDR2 sequences are DFQATT and SNEGSKA (reference sequence). The CDR3 covers 15 residues. V lost 3 bases and J lost 11, with 25 bases in between. CDR3 amino acids: CSASPPDRYLGEQYF. CDR3 nucleotides: TGCAGTGCTAGCCCCCCGGATCGGTACTTAGGGGAGCAGTACTTC.

This clonotype occurred many times. The chain recombines TRBV5-1 with TRBJ1-2; the match to TRBD1 covers 9 bases. The length of the CDR3 is 13 residues. The germline gives CDR1 SGHRS, CDR2 YFSETQ. V trimming: 4 bases; J trimming: 10 bases; junction bases outside the gene matches: 8. CDR3 loop: CASSARTGEVYTF. CDR3 DNA sequence: TGCGCCAGCAGCGCGCGGACAGGGGAGGTCTACACCTTC.

In its sample, this clonotype was seen once. V usage is TRBV20-1 and J usage is TRBJ2-3; 10 nucleotides agree with TRBD2. V gave up 0 bases and J gave up 8 bases; unmatched junction bases: 2. This CDR3 has 13 residues. From germline, CDR1 is DFQATT and CDR2 SNEGSKA (reference sequence). The DNA for the CDR3 is TGCAGTGCTAGAGATACTAGCGGGATTACGCAGTATTTT. This codes for CSARDTSGITQYF.

V usage is TRBV11-2 and J usage is TRBJ2-5; the D gene is possibly TRBD1 (6 bases). CDR1 is SGHAT, CDR2 FQNNGV, per germline. Deletions cut 5 bases from V and 1 base from J, with 17 bases between. This CDR3 has 16 residues. The CDR3 DNA reads TGTGCCAGCAGCCCAGGGGCCATTCCGTTCCAAGAGACCCAGTACTTC. It is translated as CASSPGAIPFQETQYF.

This clonotype occurred many times. The chain has TRBV20-1 and TRBJ2-7; 7 nucleotides line up with TRBD1. Germline-derived CDR1 and CDR2 are DFQATT and SNEGSKA (reference sequence). The CDR3 is 15 amino acids. Trimming took 0 bases from V and 5 from J; bases not matched to a gene: 10. The CDR3 reads CSARDRSKTGDEQYF. The CDR3, as DNA: TGCAGTGCTAGAGATCGTTCGAAAACAGGGGACGAGCAGTACTTC.

This clonotype was detected ten times or more. V gene TRBV6-4 combines with J gene TRBJ1-4; D is perhaps TRBD1 (6 bases). The CDR3 has 15 residues. V was clipped by 7 bases and J by 5 bases, with 17 bases between them. Per the germline V gene, CDR1 is MRHNA and CDR2 is SNTAGT. This CDR3 reads CASKEVQGSNEKLFF. The CDR3 nucleotides are TGTGCCAGCAAGGAAGTACAGGGTTCGAATGAAAAACTGTTTTTT.

This sequence joins TRBV12-3 or TRBV12-4 and TRBJ2-3; D not certain. Deletions cut 3 bases from V and 2 bases from J, with 15 bases between. This CDR3 spans 16 amino acids. The CDR3 protein is CASSFYSGGTTDTQYF. The CDR3 DNA is TGTGCCAGCAGTTTTTATAGTGGCGGAACCACAGATACGCAGTATTTT.

A note on this clonotype: At one end, the junction sequence differs from germline, possibly due to a read error. The chain combines TRBV4-3 with TRBJ2-3; 9 nucleotides agree with TRBD2. CDR1 and CDR2 from the germline V gene are LGHNA and YSLEER. This CDR3 region has 16 residues. CDR3 region: CASSPVAGASTGTQYF. The CDR3 bases are TGCGCCAGCAGCCCCGTAGCGGGGGCGAGCACAGGTACGCAGTATTTT.

The rearrangement uses TRBV7-9 and TRBJ1-3; 7 bases match TRBD1. Germline CDR1 is SEHNR and CDR2 is FQNEAQ (reference sequence). Losses at the gene ends were 5 bases for V and 4 bases for J; bases not matched to a gene: 14. This CDR3 is 17 amino acids long. This CDR3 reads CASSPWGKGAAGNTIYF. Here the CDR3 DNA reads TGTGCCAGCAGCCCCTGGGGAAAGGGGGCAGCAGGAAACACCATATATTTT.

The CDR3 spells CSAGGKGGISMYTEAFF. CDR3 coding DNA: TGCAGTGCTGGGGGTAAAGGGGGGATTTCTATGTACACTGAAGCTTTCTTT. The rearrangement links TRBV20-1 to TRBJ1-1; maybe TRBD1 (6 bases). Germline assignment: CDR1 DFQATT and CDR2 SNEGSKA (reference sequence). The CDR3 contains 17 residues. With 5 bases removed from V and 3 bases from J, the gap between germline ends came to 25 bases.

The chain is built from TRBV20-1 and TRBJ2-3; D might be TRBD1 (5 bases). Germline assignment: CDR1 DFQATT and CDR2 SNEGSKA (reference sequence). The CDR3 covers 19 residues. The germline V and J ends were trimmed by 6 bases and 7 bases, with 35 bases remaining between them. CDR3 sequence reads: CSATSPETASPRNFHTQYF. In DNA form, the CDR3 reads TGCAGTGCGACTTCCCCGGAGACAGCCTCTCCACGAAACTTCCATACGCAGTATTTT.

The sample holds a few counts of this clonotype. The rearrangement uses TRBV4-2 and TRBJ1-6; TRBD1 is a possible D gene (5 bases). Germline-derived CDR1 and CDR2 are LGHNA and YNFKEQ. CDR3 length: 15 residues. V was cut by 1 base and J by 8 bases, with 12 bases left in between. The CDR3 loop reads CASSQVGDGDSPLHF. The CDR3 DNA reads TGTGCCAGCAGCCAAGTGGGGGACGGAGATTCACCCCTCCACTTT.

The CDR3 loop is CASSPLRGSAEAFF. CDR3 nucleotides: TGTGCCAGCTCACCTCTAAGGGGTAGCGCTGAAGCTTTCTTT. The V gene is TRBV18, the J gene TRBJ1-1; TRBD1 might be the D (5 bases). Germline loops: CDR1 KGHSH, CDR2 LQKENI. Trimming took 3 bases from V and 6 from J, leaving 14 bases between them. The CDR3 runs 14 residues.

Details on this clonotype: A much larger clone differs from this one at a single base, so this may be a read error. This sequence joins TRBV27 and TRBJ1-2; 7 bases line up with TRBD1. Per germline, CDR1 MNHEY and CDR2 SMNVEV (reference sequence). Trimming removed 8 bases from V and 4 bases from J; junction bases left unmatched: 13. This CDR3 has 15 residues. Written as DNA, the CDR3 is TGTGCCAGCGGTCCCCTTACAGGGGCCGTCTATGGCTACACCTTC. Translated, it gives CASGPLTGAVYGYTF.